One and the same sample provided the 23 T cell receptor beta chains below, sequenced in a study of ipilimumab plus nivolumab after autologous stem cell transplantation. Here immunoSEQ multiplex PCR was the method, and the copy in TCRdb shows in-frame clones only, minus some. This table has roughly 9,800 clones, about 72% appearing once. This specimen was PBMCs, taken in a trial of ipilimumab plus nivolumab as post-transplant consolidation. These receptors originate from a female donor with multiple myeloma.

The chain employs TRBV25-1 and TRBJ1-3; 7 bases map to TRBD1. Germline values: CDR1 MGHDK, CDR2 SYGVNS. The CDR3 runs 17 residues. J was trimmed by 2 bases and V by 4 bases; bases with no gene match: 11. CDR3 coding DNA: TGTGCCAGCAGTGTGCCGACAGGGCCAGCCGCTGGAAACACCATATATTTT. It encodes CASSVPTGPAAGNTIYF. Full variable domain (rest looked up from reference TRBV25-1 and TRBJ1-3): EADIYQTPRYLVIGTGKKITLECSQTMGHDKMYWYQQDPGMELHLIHYSYGVNSTEKGDLSSESTVSRIRTEHFPLTLESARPSHTSQYLCASSVPTGPAAGNTIYFGEGSWLTVV.

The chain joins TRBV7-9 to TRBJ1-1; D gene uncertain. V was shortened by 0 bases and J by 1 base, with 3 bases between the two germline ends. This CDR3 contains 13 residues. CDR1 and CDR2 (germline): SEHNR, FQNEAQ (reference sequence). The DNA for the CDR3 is TGTGCCAGCAGCTTAGCTCCGAACACTGAAGCTTTCTTT. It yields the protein CASSLAPNTEAFF.

CDR3 loop: CASSLAGPYNEQFF. The CDR3 nucleotides are TGTGCCAGCAGCTTAGCAGGACCCTACAATGAGCAGTTCTTC. The chain combines TRBV7-7 with TRBJ2-1; D ambiguous. With 0 bases removed from V and 2 bases from J, the gap between germline ends came to 5 bases. Germline lookup yields CDR1 SSHAT and CDR2 FNYEAQ (reference sequence). The CDR3 totals 14 residues.

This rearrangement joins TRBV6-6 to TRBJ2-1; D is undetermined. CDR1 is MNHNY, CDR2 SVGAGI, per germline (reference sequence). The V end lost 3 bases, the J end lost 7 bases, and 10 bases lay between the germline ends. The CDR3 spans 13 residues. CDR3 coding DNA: TGTGCCAGCAGTTATATGGCTGAGAATGAGCAGTTCTTC. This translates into CASSYMAENEQFF.

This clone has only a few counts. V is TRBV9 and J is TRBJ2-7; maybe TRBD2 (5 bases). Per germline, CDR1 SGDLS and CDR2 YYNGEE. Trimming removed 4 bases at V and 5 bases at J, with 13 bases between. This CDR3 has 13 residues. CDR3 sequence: CASSQLGGHEQYF. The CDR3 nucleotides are TGTGCCAGCAGCCAACTGGGCGGGCACGAGCAGTACTTC.

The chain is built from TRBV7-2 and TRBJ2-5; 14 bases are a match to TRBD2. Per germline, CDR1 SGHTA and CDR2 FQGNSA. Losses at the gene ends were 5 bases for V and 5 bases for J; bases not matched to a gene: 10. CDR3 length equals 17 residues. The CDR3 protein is CASSLGLAGVGGETQYF. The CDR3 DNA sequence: TGTGCCAGCAGCCTGGGACTAGCGGGAGTTGGGGGGGAGACCCAGTACTTC.

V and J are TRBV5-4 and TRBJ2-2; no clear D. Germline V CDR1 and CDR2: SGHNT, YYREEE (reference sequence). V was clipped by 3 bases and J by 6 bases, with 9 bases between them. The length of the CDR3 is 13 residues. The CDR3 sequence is CASSWGFAGELFF. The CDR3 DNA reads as TGTGCCAGCAGCTGGGGATTTGCCGGGGAGCTGTTTTTT.

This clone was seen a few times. The CDR3, as DNA: TGTGCCAGCGGGGAAAGCTCCTACGAGCAGTACTTC. It yields the protein CASGESSYEQYF. This chain connects TRBV2 to TRBJ2-7, with no clear D. Between the trimmed V and J ends, which lost 8 bases and 0 bases, there was a span of 8 bases. Germline CDR1 and CDR2: SNHLY and FYNNEI. The CDR3 runs 12 residues.

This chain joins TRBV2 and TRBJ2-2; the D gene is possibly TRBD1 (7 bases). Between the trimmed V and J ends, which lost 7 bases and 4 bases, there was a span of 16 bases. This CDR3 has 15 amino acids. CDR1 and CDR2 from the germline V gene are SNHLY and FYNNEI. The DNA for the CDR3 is TGTGCCAGCATCCCGCGACAGGGAGGCACCGGGGAGCTGTTTTTT. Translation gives CASIPRQGGTGELFF.

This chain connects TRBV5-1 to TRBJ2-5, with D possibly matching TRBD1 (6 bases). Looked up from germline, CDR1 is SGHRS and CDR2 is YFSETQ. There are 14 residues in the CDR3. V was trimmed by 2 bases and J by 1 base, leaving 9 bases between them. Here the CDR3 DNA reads TGCGCCAGCAGCTTTTTGGACAGCCAAGAGACCCAGTACTTC. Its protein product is CASSFLDSQETQYF.

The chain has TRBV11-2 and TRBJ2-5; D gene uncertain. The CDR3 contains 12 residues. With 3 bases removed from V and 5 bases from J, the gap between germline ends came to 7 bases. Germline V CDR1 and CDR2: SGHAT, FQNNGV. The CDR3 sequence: CASSFLRETQYF. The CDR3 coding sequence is TGTGCCAGCAGCTTCCTGCGGGAGACCCAGTACTTC.

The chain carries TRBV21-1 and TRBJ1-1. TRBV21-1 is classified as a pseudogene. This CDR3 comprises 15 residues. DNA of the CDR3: TGTGCCAGCAGCAAATCTACGGGAATGAACACTGAAGCTTTCTTT. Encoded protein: CASSKSTGMNTEAFF.

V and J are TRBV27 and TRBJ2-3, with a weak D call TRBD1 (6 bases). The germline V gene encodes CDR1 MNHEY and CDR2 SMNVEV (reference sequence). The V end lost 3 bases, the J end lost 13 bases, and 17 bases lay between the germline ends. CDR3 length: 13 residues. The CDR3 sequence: CASSLVKQGKKYF. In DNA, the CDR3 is TGTGCCAGCAGTTTGGTAAAACAGGGTAAGAAGTATTTT.

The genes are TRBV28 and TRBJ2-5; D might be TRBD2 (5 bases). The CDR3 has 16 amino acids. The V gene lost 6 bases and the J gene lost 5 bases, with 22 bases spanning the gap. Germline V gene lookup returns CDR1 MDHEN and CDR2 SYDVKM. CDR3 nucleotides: TGTGCCAGCAGGCTTGCGGGCGGTCAAGTGGGTGAGACCCAGTACTTC. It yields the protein CASRLAGGQVGETQYF. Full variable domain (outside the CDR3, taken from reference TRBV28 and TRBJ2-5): DVKVTQSSRYLVKRTGEKVFLECVQDMDHENMFWYRQDPGLGLRLIYFSYDVKMKEKGDIPEGYSVSREKKERFSLILESASTNQTSMYLCASRLAGGQVGETQYFGPGTRLLVL.

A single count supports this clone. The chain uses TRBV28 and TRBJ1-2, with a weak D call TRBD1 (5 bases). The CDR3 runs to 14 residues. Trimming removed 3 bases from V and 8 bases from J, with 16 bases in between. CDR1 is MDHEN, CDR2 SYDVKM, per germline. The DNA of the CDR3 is TGTGCCAGCAGTTTTGGTGGGCAGGGAGGAGGCTACACCTTC. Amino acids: CASSFGGQGGGYTF.

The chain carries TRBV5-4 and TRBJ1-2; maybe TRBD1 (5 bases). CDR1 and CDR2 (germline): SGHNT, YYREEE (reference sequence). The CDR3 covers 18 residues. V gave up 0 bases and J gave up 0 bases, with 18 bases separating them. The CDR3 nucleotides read TGTGCCAGCAGCTTGGATGTAAGGGACCCCAGGGCTAACTATGGCTACACCTTC. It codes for CASSLDVRDPRANYGYTF. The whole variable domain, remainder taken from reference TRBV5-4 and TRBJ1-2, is ETGVTQSPTHLIKTRGQQVTLRCSSQSGHNTVSWYQQALGQGPQFIFQYYREEENGRGNFPPRFSGLQFPNYSSELNVNALELDDSALYLCASSLDVRDPRANYGYTFGSGTRLTVV.

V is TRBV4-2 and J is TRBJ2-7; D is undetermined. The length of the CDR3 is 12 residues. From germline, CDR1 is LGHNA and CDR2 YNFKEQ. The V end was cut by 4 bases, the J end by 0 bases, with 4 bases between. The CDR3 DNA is TGTGCCAGCAGCCCTAGCTCCTACGAGCAGTACTTC. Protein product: CASSPSSYEQYF.

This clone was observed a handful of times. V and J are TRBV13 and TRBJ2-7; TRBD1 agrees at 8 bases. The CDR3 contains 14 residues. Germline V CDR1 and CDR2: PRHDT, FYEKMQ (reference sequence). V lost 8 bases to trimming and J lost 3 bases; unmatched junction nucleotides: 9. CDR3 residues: CASCRTGNIYEQYF. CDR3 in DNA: TGTGCCAGCTGTAGGACAGGGAATATCTACGAGCAGTACTTC.

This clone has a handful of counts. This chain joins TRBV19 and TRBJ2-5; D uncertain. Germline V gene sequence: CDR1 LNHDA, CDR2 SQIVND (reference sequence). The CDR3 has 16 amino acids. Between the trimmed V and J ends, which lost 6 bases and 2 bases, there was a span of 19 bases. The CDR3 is CASSHADRAGQETQYF. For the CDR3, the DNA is TGTGCCAGTAGCCACGCAGACCGAGCCGGGCAAGAGACCCAGTACTTC. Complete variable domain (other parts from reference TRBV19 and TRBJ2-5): DGGITQSPKYLFRKEGQNVTLSCEQNLNHDAMYWYRQDPGQGLRLIYYSQIVNDFQKGDIAEGYSVSREKKESFPLTVTSAQKNPTAFYLCASSHADRAGQETQYFGPGTRLLVL.

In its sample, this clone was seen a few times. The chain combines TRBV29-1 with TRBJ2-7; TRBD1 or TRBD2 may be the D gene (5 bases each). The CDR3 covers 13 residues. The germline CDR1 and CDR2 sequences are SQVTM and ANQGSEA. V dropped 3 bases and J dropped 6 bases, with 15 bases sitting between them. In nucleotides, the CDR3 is TGCAGCGTTGATAACGGGGCTTTCGGCGAGCAGTACTTC. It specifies CSVDNGAFGEQYF.

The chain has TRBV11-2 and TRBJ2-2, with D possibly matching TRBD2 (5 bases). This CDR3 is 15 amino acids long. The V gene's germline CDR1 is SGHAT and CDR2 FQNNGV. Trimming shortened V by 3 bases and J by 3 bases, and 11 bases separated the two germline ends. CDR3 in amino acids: CASSLRERDTGELFF. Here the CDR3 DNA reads TGTGCCAGCAGCTTGAGGGAGCGTGACACCGGGGAGCTGTTTTTT.

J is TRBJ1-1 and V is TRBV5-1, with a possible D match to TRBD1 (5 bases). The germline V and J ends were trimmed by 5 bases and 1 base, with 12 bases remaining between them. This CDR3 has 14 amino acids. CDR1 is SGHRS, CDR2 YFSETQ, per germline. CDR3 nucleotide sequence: TGCGCCAGCAGACTTCAGGGAAAGAACACTGAAGCTTTCTTT. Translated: CASRLQGKNTEAFF. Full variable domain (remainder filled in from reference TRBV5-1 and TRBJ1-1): KAGVTQTPRYLIKTRGQQVTLSCSPISGHRSVSWYQQTPGQGLQFLFEYFSETQRNKGNFPGRFSGRQFSNSRSEMNVSTLELGDSALYLCASRLQGKNTEAFFGQGTRLTVV.

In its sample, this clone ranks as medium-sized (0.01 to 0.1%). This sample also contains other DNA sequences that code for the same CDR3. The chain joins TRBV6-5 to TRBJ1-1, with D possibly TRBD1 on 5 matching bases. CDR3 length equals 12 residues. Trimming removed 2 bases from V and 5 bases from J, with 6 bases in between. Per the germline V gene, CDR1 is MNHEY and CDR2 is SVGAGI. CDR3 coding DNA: TGTGCCAGCAGTTACGGGGGGACTGAAGCTTTCTTT. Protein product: CASSYGGTEAFF.